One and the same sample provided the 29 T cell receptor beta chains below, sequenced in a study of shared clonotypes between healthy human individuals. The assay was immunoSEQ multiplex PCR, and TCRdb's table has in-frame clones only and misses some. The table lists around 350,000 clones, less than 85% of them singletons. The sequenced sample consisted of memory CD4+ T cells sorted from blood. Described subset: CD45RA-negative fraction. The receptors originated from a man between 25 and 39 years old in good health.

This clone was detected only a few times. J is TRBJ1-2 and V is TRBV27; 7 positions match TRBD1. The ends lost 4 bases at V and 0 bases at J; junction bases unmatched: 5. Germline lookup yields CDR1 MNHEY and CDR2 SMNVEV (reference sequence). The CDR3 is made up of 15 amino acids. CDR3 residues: CASSYPQGANYGYTF. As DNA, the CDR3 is TGTGCCAGCAGTTACCCGCAGGGGGCTAACTATGGCTACACCTTC.

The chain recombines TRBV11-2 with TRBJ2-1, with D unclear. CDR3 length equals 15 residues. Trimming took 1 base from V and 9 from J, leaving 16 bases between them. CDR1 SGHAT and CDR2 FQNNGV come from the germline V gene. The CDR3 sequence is CASSLGSGAPTEQFF. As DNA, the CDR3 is TGTGCCAGCAGCTTAGGTTCAGGAGCGCCCACTGAGCAGTTCTTC. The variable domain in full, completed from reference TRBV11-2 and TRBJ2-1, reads EAGVAQSPRYKIIEKRQSVAFWCNPISGHATLYWYQQILGQGPKLLIQFQNNGVVDDSQLPKDRFSAERLKGVDSTLKIQPAKLEDSAVYLCASSLGSGAPTEQFFGPGTRLTVL.

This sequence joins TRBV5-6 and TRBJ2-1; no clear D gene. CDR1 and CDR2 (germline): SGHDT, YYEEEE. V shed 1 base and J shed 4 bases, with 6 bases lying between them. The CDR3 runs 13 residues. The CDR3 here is CASSLSSYNEQFF. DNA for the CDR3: TGTGCCAGCAGCTTGTCGAGTTACAATGAGCAGTTCTTC.

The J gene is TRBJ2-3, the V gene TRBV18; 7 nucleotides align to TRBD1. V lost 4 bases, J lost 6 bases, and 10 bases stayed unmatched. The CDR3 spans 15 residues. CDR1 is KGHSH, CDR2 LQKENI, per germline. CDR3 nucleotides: TGTGCCAGCTCACGAGACAGGGTAGGGTCGGATACGCAGTATTTT. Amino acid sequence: CASSRDRVGSDTQYF.

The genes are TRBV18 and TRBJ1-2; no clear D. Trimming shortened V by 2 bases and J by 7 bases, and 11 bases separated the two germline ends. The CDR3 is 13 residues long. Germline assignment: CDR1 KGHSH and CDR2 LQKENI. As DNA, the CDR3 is TGTGCCAGCTCACCAAAGGAAGGAGGTGGCTACACCTTC. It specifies CASSPKEGGGYTF.

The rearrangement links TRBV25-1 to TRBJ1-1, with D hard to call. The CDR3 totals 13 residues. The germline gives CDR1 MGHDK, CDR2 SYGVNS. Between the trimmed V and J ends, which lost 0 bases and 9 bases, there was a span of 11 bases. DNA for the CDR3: TGTGCCAGCAGTGAATACGGCCAGGCTCAAGCTTTCTTT. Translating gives CASSEYGQAQAFF.

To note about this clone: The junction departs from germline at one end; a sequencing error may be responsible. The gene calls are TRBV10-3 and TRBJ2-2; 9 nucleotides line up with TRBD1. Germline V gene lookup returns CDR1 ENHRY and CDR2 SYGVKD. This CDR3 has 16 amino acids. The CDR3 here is CAISQSGQGFTGELFF. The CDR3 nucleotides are TGTGCCATCAGTCAGTCGGGACAGGGATTCACCGGGGAGCTGTTTTTT.

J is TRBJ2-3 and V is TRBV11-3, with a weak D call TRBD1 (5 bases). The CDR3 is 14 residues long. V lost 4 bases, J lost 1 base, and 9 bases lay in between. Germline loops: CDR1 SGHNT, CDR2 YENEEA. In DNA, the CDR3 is TGTGCCAGCAGCTCCAGGGATGGCACAGATACGCAGTATTTT. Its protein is CASSSRDGTDTQYF.

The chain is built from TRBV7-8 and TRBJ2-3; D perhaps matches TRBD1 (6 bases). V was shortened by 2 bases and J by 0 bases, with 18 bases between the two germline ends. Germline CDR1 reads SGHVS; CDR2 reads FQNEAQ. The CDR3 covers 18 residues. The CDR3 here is CASSLTQGAGVSTDTQYF. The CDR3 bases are TGTGCCAGCAGCTTAACGCAGGGCGCAGGGGTCAGCACAGATACGCAGTATTTT. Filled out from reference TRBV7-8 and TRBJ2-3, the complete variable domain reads GAGVSQSPRYKVAKRGQDVALRCDPISGHVSLFWYQQALGQGPEFLTYFQNEAQLDKSGLPSDRFFAERPEGSVSTLKIQRTQQEDSAVYLCASSLTQGAGVSTDTQYFGPGTRLTVL.

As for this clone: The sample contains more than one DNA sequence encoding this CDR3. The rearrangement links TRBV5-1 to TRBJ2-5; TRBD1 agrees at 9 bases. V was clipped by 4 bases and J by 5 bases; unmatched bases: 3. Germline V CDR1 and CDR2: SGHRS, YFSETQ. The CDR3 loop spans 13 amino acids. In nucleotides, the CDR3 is TGCGCCAGCAGCAGGGACAGGGAGGAGACCCAGTACTTC. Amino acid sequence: CASSRDREETQYF.

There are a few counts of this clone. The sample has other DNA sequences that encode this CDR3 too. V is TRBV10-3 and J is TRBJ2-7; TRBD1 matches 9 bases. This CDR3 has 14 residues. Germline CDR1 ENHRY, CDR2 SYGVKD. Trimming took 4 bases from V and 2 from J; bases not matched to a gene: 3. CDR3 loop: CAISGGTGTYEQYF. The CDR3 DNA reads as TGTGCCATCAGTGGTGGGACAGGGACCTACGAGCAGTACTTC.

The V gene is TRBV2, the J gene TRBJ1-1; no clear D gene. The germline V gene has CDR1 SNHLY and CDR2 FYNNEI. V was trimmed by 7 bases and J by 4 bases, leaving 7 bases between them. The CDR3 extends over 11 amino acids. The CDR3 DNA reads TGTGCCAGCACTACGGCCACTGAAGCTTTCTTT. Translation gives CASTTATEAFF.

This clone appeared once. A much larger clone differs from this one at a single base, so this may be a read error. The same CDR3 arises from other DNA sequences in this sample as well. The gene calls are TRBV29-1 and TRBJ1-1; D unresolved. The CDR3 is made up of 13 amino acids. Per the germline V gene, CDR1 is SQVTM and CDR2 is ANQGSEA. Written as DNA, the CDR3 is TGCAGCGTTGAAGAGGACTTGAACACTGAGGCTTTCTTT. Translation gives CSVEEDLNTEAFF.

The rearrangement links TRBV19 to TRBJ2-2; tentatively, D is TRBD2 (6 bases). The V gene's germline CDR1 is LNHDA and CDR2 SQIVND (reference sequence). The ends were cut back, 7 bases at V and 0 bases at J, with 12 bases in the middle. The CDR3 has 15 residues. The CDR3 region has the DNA TGTGCCAGTACCCCCTTAGCGGCGAACACCGGGGAGCTGTTTTTT. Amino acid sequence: CASTPLAANTGELFF.

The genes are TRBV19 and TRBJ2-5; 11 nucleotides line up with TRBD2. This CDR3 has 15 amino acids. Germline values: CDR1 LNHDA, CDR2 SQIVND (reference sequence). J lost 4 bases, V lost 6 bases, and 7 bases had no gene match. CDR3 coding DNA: TGTGCCAGTAGACCTGGGACTAGCGGACCAGAGACCCAGTACTTC. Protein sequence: CASRPGTSGPETQYF.

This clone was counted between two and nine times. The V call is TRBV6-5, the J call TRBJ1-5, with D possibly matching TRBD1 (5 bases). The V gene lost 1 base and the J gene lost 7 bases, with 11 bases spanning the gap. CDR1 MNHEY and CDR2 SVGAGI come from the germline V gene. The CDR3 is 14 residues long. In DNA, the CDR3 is TGTGCCAGCAGTTACTTGGGGGTACGACAGCCCCAGCATTTT. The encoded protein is CASSYLGVRQPQHF.

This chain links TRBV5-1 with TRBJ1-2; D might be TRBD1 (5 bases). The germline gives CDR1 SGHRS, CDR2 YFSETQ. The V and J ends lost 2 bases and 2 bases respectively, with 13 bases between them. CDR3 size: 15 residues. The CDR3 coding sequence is TGCGCCAGCAGCTTAACAGGAAAAGAGAACTATGGCTACACCTTC. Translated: CASSLTGKENYGYTF.

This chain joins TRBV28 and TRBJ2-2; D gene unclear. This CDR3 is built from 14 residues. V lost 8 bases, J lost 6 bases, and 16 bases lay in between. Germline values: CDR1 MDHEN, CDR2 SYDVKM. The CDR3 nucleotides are TGTGCCAGCCTAGGGCTATTGGTGTCCGGGGAGCTGTTTTTT. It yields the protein CASLGLLVSGELFF. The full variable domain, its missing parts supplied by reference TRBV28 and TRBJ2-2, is DVKVTQSSRYLVKRTGEKVFLECVQDMDHENMFWYRQDPGLGLRLIYFSYDVKMKEKGDIPEGYSVSREKKERFSLILESASTNQTSMYLCASLGLLVSGELFFGEGSRLTVL.

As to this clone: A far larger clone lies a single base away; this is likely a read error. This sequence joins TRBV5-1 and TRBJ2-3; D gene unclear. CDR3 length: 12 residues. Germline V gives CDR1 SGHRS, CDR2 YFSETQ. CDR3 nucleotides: TGCGCCAGCAGCTCAAGCACAAATACGCAGTATTTT. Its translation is CASSSSTNTQYF. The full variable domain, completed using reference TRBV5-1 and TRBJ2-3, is KAGVTQTPRYLIKTRGQQVTLSCSPISGHRSVSWYQQTPGQGLQFLFEYFSETQRNKGNFPGRFSGRQFSNSRSEMNVSTLELGDSALYLCASSSSTNTQYFGPGTRLTVL.

CDR3 in DNA: TGTGCCAGCAGCCGAGGCGGGAGATACGAGCAGTACTTC. Translating gives CASSRGGRYEQYF. The chain joins TRBV6-1 to TRBJ2-7, with 7 bases aligning to TRBD2. Germline V gene sequence: CDR1 MNHNS, CDR2 SASEGT. The trim removed 6 bases at V and 4 bases at J, leaving 6 bases unmatched. The CDR3 spans 13 residues.

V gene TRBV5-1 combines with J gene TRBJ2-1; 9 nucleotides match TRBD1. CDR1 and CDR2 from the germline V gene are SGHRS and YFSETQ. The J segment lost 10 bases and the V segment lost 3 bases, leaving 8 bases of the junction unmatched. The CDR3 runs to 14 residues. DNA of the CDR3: TGCGCCAGCAGCTCCCCGGGACAGGGAGCCGAGCAGTTCTTC. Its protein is CASSSPGQGAEQFF.

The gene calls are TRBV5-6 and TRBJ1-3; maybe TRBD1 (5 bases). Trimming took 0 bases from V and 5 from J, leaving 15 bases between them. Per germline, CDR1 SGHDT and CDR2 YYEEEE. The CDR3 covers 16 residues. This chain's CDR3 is CASSLVGGTSRNTIYF. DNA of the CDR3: TGTGCCAGCAGCTTGGTTGGGGGAACGTCTAGAAACACCATATATTTT.

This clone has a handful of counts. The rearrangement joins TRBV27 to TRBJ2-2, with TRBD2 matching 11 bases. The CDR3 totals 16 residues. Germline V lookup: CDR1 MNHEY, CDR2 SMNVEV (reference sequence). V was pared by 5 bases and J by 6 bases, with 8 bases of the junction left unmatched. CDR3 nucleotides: TGTGCCAGCAGTCCCCAACTAGCGGGAGTCGCCGGGGAGCTGTTTTTT. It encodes CASSPQLAGVAGELFF.

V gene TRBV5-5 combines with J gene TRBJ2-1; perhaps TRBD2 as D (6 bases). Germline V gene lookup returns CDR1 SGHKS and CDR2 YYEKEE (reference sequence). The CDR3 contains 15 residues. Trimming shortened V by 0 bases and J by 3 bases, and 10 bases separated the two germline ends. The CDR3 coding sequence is TGTGCCAGCAGCTTGGTTCTAGCGAGCTACAATGAGCAGTTCTTC. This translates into CASSLVLASYNEQFF. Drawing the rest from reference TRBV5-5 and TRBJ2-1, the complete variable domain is DAGVTQSPTHLIKTRGQQVTLRCSPISGHKSVSWYQQVLGQGPQFIFQYYEKEERGRGNFPDRFSARQFPNYSSELNVNALLLGDSALYLCASSLVLASYNEQFFGPGTRLTVL.

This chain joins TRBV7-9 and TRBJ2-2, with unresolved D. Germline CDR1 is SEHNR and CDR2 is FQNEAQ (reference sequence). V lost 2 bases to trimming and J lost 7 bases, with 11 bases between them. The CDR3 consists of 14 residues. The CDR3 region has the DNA TGTGCCAGCAGCTTAAACTCACGGGTCGGGGAGCTGTTTTTT. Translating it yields CASSLNSRVGELFF.

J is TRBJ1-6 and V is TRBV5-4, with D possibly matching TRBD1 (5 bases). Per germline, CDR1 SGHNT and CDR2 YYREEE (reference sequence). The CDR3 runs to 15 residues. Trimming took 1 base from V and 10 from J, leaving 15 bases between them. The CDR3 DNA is TGTGCCAGCAGCTTGTCAAGCCAGGGCGCATCACCCCTCCACTTT. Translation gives CASSLSSQGASPLHF. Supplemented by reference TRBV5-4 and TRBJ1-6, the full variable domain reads ETGVTQSPTHLIKTRGQQVTLRCSSQSGHNTVSWYQQALGQGPQFIFQYYREEENGRGNFPPRFSGLQFPNYSSELNVNALELDDSALYLCASSLSSQGASPLHFGNGTRLTVT.

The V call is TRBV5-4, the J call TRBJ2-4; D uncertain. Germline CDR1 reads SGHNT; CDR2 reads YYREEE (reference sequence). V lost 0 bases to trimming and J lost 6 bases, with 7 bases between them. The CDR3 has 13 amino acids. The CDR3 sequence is CASSLDGPNIQYF. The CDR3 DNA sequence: TGTGCCAGCAGCTTGGACGGACCAAACATTCAGTACTTC.

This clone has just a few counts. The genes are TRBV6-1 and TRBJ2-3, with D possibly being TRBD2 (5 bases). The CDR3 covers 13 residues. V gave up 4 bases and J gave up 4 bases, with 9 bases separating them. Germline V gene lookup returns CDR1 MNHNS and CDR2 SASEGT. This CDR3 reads CASSVGSSDTQYF. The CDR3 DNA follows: TGTGCCAGCAGTGTTGGGAGTTCAGATACGCAGTATTTT.

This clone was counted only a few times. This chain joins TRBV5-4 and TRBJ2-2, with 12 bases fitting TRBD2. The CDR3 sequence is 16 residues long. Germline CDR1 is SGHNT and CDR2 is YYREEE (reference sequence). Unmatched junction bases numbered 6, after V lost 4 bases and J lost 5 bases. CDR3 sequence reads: CASSGVGTSGTGELFF. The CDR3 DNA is TGTGCCAGCAGCGGGGTGGGGACTAGCGGGACCGGGGAGCTGTTTTTT.